These 31 T cell receptor beta chains were sequenced from one sample in a study of T cell clonotyping in hematopoietic cell transplantation. Time point defined: recipient sample about 28 days before transplant, after cytoreduction. The method was immunoSEQ multiplex PCR; TCRdb's version includes in-frame clones alone and lacks a portion of them. The sample has about 36,000 clones; 85% to 95% are singletons. The specimen was peripheral blood mononuclear cells, collected before stem cell transplant. Source of these receptors: a man in his forties or fifties with chronic myeloid leukemia. Some clones in this sample may be carry-over from other donors' samples.

This rearrangement joins TRBV5-6 to TRBJ2-7; 7 nucleotides align to TRBD1. Germline V gene sequence: CDR1 SGHDT, CDR2 YYEEEE. CDR3 length: 15 residues. Germline trimming cut 2 bases from V and 0 bases from J; bases unmatched to any gene: 5. CDR3: CASSFTGTDSYEQYF. Written as DNA, the CDR3 is TGTGCCAGCAGCTTCACCGGGACAGACTCCTACGAGCAGTACTTC.

This chain links TRBV7-2 with TRBJ2-2; a weak D match, TRBD1 (6 bases). This CDR3 has 13 residues. The V gene lost 5 bases and the J gene lost 6 bases, with 10 bases spanning the gap. Germline values: CDR1 SGHTA, CDR2 FQGNSA. CDR3 nucleotides: TGTGCCAGCAGCCGGGCAGGGGCCGGGGAGCTGTTTTTT. Translated, it gives CASSRAGAGELFF.

The chain links TRBV7-9 to TRBJ1-4; D is possibly TRBD1 (5 bases). This CDR3 spans 17 amino acids. V lost 0 bases and J 8 bases, leaving 19 bases between the germline ends. Germline V gene sequence: CDR1 SEHNR, CDR2 FQNEAQ (reference sequence). CDR3 coding DNA: TGTGCCAGCAGCTTAGCTTCAGGTGGGGGACTAGAGGAAAAACTGTTTTTT. This translates into CASSLASGGGLEEKLFF. The entire variable domain, with the rest obtained from reference TRBV7-9 and TRBJ1-4, is as follows: DTGVSQNPRHKITKRGQNVTFRCDPISEHNRLYWYRQTLGQGPEFLTYFQNEAQLEKSRLLSDRFSAERPKGSFSTLEIQRTEQGDSAMYLCASSLASGGGLEEKLFFGSGTQLSVL.

The chain employs TRBV7-2 and TRBJ1-4, with TRBD1 matching 8 bases. Germline V gene sequence: CDR1 SGHTA, CDR2 FQGNSA. The CDR3 totals 15 residues. J lost 4 bases, V lost 5 bases, and 6 bases had no gene match. The CDR3 sequence: CASSPRTGINEKLFF. For the CDR3, the DNA is TGTGCCAGCAGCCCCCGGACAGGGATTAATGAAAAACTGTTTTTT. Based on the CDR3 plus reference TRBV7-2 and TRBJ1-4, the full variable domain is GAGVSQSPSNKVTEKGKDVELRCDPISGHTALYWYRQSLGQGLEFLIYFQGNSAPDKSGLPSDRFSAERTGGSVSTLTIQRTQQEDSAVYLCASSPRTGINEKLFFGSGTQLSVL.

V usage is TRBV7-8 and J usage is TRBJ2-7, with 7 bases aligning to TRBD2. Germline CDR1 SGHVS, CDR2 FQNEAQ. V shed 5 bases, J shed 2 bases, and the junction held 12 bases outside the gene matches. This CDR3 region has 16 residues. The CDR3 loop reads CASSPGGGGSPYEQYF. The CDR3 nucleotides read TGTGCCAGCAGCCCGGGAGGAGGAGGTTCCCCCTACGAGCAGTACTTC.

The chain couples TRBV4-3 to TRBJ2-3; D is ambiguous. Between the trimmed V and J ends, which lost 0 bases and 5 bases, there was a span of 15 bases. CDR1 and CDR2 from the germline V gene are LGHNA and YSLEER. CDR3 length: 16 amino acids. This CDR3 is CASSQDLKGLGDTQYF. The CDR3 DNA is TGCGCCAGCAGCCAAGATCTTAAAGGGTTGGGAGATACGCAGTATTTT.

V gene TRBV9 combines with J gene TRBJ2-1; D gene uncertain. Trimming cost V 0 bases and J 6 bases, with 13 bases left between them. The V gene's germline CDR1 is SGDLS and CDR2 YYNGEE. This CDR3 spans 15 amino acids. CDR3 loop: CASSVGDNIGNEQFF. DNA of the CDR3: TGTGCCAGCAGCGTAGGAGACAATATCGGCAATGAGCAGTTCTTC.

The chain links TRBV5-1 to TRBJ2-6; TRBD2 matches at 7 bases. Per the germline V gene, CDR1 is SGHRS and CDR2 is YFSETQ. The junction had 8 bases not matched to a gene; V was cut back by 5 bases and J by 0 bases. The CDR3 length is 17 residues. The CDR3 loop reads CASREGTTPSGANVLTF. CDR3 DNA sequence: TGCGCCAGCAGAGAGGGGACTACCCCCTCTGGGGCCAACGTCCTGACTTTC.

The V call is TRBV15, the J call TRBJ1-2, with D maybe TRBD1 (5 bases). The germline gives CDR1 LNHNV, CDR2 YYDKDF (reference sequence). Trimming removed 1 base from V and 1 base from J, with 10 bases in between. The CDR3 extends over 15 amino acids. This CDR3 is CATSRGDSVNYGYTF. The CDR3, as DNA: TGTGCCACCAGCAGAGGCGACAGCGTTAACTATGGCTACACCTTC.

The chain employs TRBV25-1 and TRBJ1-1; 8 bases match TRBD1. Germline V gives CDR1 MGHDK, CDR2 SYGVNS. The CDR3 contains 15 residues. J was trimmed by 5 bases and V by 7 bases; bases with no gene match: 12. The CDR3 loop reads CASTPVTGGGTEAFF. The CDR3 nucleotides read TGTGCCAGCACCCCTGTAACAGGGGGAGGTACTGAAGCTTTCTTT.

The CDR3 DNA sequence: TGTGCCAGCAGCTTAGTAGGAGACACTGAAGCTTTCTTT. Its protein product is CASSLVGDTEAFF. The rearrangement uses TRBV11-2 and TRBJ1-1; D is unclear. CDR3 size: 13 residues. V was trimmed by 1 base and J by 3 bases, leaving 6 bases between them. Germline assignment: CDR1 SGHAT and CDR2 FQNNGV.

This chain uses TRBV7-2 with TRBJ1-3; D remains unclear. CDR3 size: 15 residues. V lost 2 bases and J 0 bases, leaving 8 bases between the germline ends. In germline, CDR1 is SGHTA, CDR2 FQGNSA. The CDR3 nucleotides read TGTGCCAGCAGCTTAAGGGAATCCTCTGGAAACACCATATATTTT. This translates into CASSLRESSGNTIYF.

The chain employs TRBV4-3 and TRBJ1-2; tentative D call: TRBD1 (5 bases). Germline CDR1 and CDR2: LGHNA and YSLEER. This CDR3 has 16 amino acids. V gave up 1 base and J gave up 2 bases, with 14 bases separating them. CDR3 sequence (DNA): TGCGCCAGCAGCCAAGGCATCAGCCAGGGAAACTATGGCTACACCTTC. Amino acids: CASSQGISQGNYGYTF.

The V gene is TRBV27, the J gene TRBJ1-2; tentatively, D is TRBD1 (5 bases). From germline, CDR1 is MNHEY and CDR2 SMNVEV (reference sequence). V gave up 2 bases and J gave up 2 bases, with 6 bases separating them. This CDR3 is 13 amino acids long. The CDR3 here is CASSLAGNYGYTF. The CDR3 DNA sequence: TGTGCCAGCAGTTTAGCAGGGAACTATGGCTACACCTTC.

Within the sample, this clone is medium-sized. The chain links TRBV5-1 to TRBJ1-2, with D possibly being TRBD1 (5 bases). CDR1 is SGHRS and CDR2 is YFSETQ in the germline V gene. This CDR3 spans 14 amino acids. V lost 0 bases and J 4 bases, leaving 10 bases between the germline ends. CDR3 in DNA: TGCGCCAGCAGCTTGGGACAGAAGCTCTATGGCTACACCTTC. It encodes CASSLGQKLYGYTF.

The V and J genes are TRBV7-2 and TRBJ2-7; D call uncertain. Trimming shortened V by 0 bases and J by 3 bases, and 9 bases separated the two germline ends. Germline V gene sequence: CDR1 SGHTA, CDR2 FQGNSA. The CDR3 contains 14 residues. The CDR3, as DNA: TGTGCCAGCAGCTTAGCAGACGGTATCTACGAGCAGTACTTC. This codes for CASSLADGIYEQYF.

V usage is TRBV5-1 and J usage is TRBJ2-7, with TRBD2 as a possible D gene (6 bases). V dropped 0 bases and J dropped 7 bases, with 11 bases sitting between them. This CDR3 is built from 13 residues. The V gene's germline CDR1 is SGHRS and CDR2 YFSETQ. The CDR3 protein is CASSLGLEGEQYF. CDR3 in DNA: TGCGCCAGCAGCTTGGGACTAGAGGGGGAGCAGTACTTC.

The chain joins TRBV29-1 to TRBJ1-5; D is unresolved. Trimming removed 2 bases at V and 0 bases at J, with 2 bases between. From germline, CDR1 is SQVTM and CDR2 ANQGSEA. This CDR3 region has 12 residues. For the CDR3, the DNA is TGCAGCGTTGAATCTAGCAATCAGCCCCAGCATTTT. This translates into CSVESSNQPQHF.

The chain recombines TRBV4-3 with TRBJ2-2; 7 nucleotides match TRBD1. Per germline, CDR1 LGHNA and CDR2 YSLEER. The junction had 5 bases not matched to a gene; V was cut back by 1 base and J by 3 bases. The CDR3 totals 16 residues. As DNA, the CDR3 is TGCGCCAGCAGCCAAGGACAGGGCCGGGACACCGGGGAGCTGTTTTTT. It is translated as CASSQGQGRDTGELFF.

The chain uses TRBV7-2 and TRBJ1-3, with D uncertain. The CDR3 length is 15 residues. Germline-derived CDR1 and CDR2 are SGHTA and FQGNSA. V lost 0 bases and J 0 bases, leaving 6 bases between the germline ends. The CDR3 loop is CASSLAGSSGNTIYF. The CDR3 DNA follows: TGTGCCAGCAGCTTAGCTGGCAGCTCTGGAAACACCATATATTTT. Combining the CDR3 with reference TRBV7-2 and TRBJ1-3 gives the whole variable domain GAGVSQSPSNKVTEKGKDVELRCDPISGHTALYWYRQSLGQGLEFLIYFQGNSAPDKSGLPSDRFSAERTGGSVSTLTIQRTQQEDSAVYLCASSLAGSSGNTIYFGEGSWLTVV.

The chain couples TRBV9 to TRBJ1-6, with D maybe TRBD1 (5 bases). This CDR3 has 18 residues. The germline gives CDR1 SGDLS, CDR2 YYNGEE. V lost 3 bases and J 7 bases, leaving 23 bases between the germline ends. The CDR3 nucleotides are TGTGCCAGCAGCGGAGGATATACAGGAGCCGGTGTCAATTCACCCCTCCACTTT. This codes for CASSGGYTGAGVNSPLHF.

The rearrangement joins TRBV6-1 to TRBJ1-6; 7 bases agree with TRBD1. The CDR3 extends over 15 amino acids. Germline CDR1 reads MNHNS; CDR2 reads SASEGT. J lost 8 bases, V lost 4 bases, and 8 bases had no gene match. For the CDR3, the DNA is TGTGCCAGCAGTGCGGGACTTACAGGGGATTCACCCCTCCACTTT. This gives the protein CASSAGLTGDSPLHF.

The CDR3 coding sequence is TGTGCCAGCAGTTTCTCCACGGAAGCTCCCTATGGCTACACCTTC. It encodes CASSFSTEAPYGYTF. This sequence joins TRBV27 and TRBJ1-2, with D unclear. This CDR3 has 15 amino acids. Germline assignment: CDR1 MNHEY and CDR2 SMNVEV (reference sequence). V lost 3 bases, J lost 4 bases, and 15 bases lay in between.

The V gene is TRBV6-5, the J gene TRBJ1-3, with D unresolved. CDR1 and CDR2 (germline): MNHEY, SVGAGI. V gave up 6 bases and J gave up 2 bases, with 8 bases separating them. This CDR3 has 13 amino acids. DNA for the CDR3: TGTGCCAGCAGACCCGTGCCTGGAAACACCATATATTTT. It specifies CASRPVPGNTIYF.

This chain joins TRBV6-5 and TRBJ2-7, with a tentative D call TRBD2 (7 bases). CDR1 is MNHEY and CDR2 is SVGAGI in the germline V gene. Trimming left V 5 bases short and J 2 bases short, with 13 bases between. The CDR3 spans 14 residues. The CDR3 region has the DNA TGTGCCAGCAGTGGACTAGGGGGGGCCTACGAGCAGTACTTC. Its translation is CASSGLGGAYEQYF.

The gene calls are TRBV5-1 and TRBJ1-2; 10 nucleotides match TRBD1. The CDR3 consists of 18 residues. Germline loops: CDR1 SGHRS, CDR2 YFSETQ. The trim removed 3 bases at V and 5 bases at J, leaving 16 bases unmatched. CDR3 DNA: TGCGCCAGCAGCTCGTATTCCGGCGGGACAGGGGATTTGTATGGCTACACCTTC. It encodes CASSSYSGGTGDLYGYTF.

This sequence joins TRBV19 and TRBJ2-7; 13 bases are shared with TRBD2. Germline-derived CDR1 and CDR2 are LNHDA and SQIVND (reference sequence). Germline trimming cut 3 bases from V and 4 bases from J; bases unmatched to any gene: 6. This CDR3 spans 16 amino acids. The CDR3 reads CASSMRTSGGVYEQYF. For the CDR3, the DNA is TGTGCCAGTAGTATGCGGACTAGCGGGGGAGTTTACGAGCAGTACTTC.

The rearrangement uses TRBV7-3 and TRBJ2-7; 9 nucleotides agree with TRBD2. The V and J ends lost 0 bases and 3 bases, in that order; junction bases with no gene match: 6. Germline V gene data show CDR1 as SGHTA and CDR2 as FQGTGA. This CDR3 has 16 residues. The CDR3 reads CASSLTRAGGHYEQYF. The CDR3 coding sequence is TGTGCCAGCAGCTTAACTAGGGCGGGGGGGCACTACGAGCAGTACTTC.

This clone was recorded only once. The genes are TRBV2 and TRBJ2-3; D is undetermined. The CDR3 totals 11 residues. V was pared by 3 bases and J by 4 bases, with 2 bases between. The V gene's germline CDR1 is SNHLY and CDR2 FYNNEI. As DNA, the CDR3 is TGTGCCAGCAGTGAGGCAGATACGCAGTATTTT. This gives the protein CASSEADTQYF. The variable domain in full, completed from reference TRBV2 and TRBJ2-3, reads EPEVTQTPSHQVTQMGQEVILRCVPISNHLYFYWYRQILGQKVEFLVSFYNNEISEKSEIFDDQFSVERPDGSNFTLKIRSTKLEDSAMYFCASSEADTQYFGPGTRLTVL.

The V call is TRBV11-3, the J call TRBJ1-1, with unresolved D. The germline gives CDR1 SGHNT, CDR2 YENEEA. V was trimmed by 3 bases and J by 5 bases, leaving 19 bases between them. The CDR3 runs to 16 residues. The CDR3 bases are TGTGCCAGCAGCTTCGATTACGGACTCGGAGGGACTGAAGCTTTCTTT. Translated, it gives CASSFDYGLGGTEAFF.

V is TRBV14 and J is TRBJ2-7, with D tentatively TRBD1 (6 bases). Trimming took off 4 bases at V and 4 bases at J, with 8 bases between the two ends. The CDR3 sequence is 12 residues long. Per germline, CDR1 SGHDN and CDR2 FVKESK. CDR3 residues: CASSPTGYEQYF. CDR3 nucleotides: TGTGCCAGCAGCCCGACAGGTTACGAGCAGTACTTC.